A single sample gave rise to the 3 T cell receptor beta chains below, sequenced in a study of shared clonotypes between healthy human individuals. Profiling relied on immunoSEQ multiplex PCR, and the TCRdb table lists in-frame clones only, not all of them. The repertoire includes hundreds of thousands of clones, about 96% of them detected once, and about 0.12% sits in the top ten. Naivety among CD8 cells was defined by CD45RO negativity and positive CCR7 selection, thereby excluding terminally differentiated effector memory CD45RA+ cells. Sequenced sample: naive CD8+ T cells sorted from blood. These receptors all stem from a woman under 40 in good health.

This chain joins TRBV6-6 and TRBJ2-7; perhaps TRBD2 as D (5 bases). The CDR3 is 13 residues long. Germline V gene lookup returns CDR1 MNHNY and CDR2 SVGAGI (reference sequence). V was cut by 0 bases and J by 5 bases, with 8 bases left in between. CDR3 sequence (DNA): TGTGCCAGCAGTTACTCGAACGGGGACGAGCAGTACTTC. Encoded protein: CASSYSNGDEQYF.

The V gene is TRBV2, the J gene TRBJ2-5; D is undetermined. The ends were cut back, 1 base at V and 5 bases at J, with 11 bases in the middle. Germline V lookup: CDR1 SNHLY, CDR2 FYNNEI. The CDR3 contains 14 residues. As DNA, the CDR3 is TGTGCCAGCAGTGAAGGGCTACCTGGGGAGACCCAGTACTTC. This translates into CASSEGLPGETQYF.

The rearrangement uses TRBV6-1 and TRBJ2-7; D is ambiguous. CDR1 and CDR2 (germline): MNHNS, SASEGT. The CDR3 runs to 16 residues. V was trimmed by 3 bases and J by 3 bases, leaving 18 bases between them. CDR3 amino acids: CASSEGESSVSYEQYF. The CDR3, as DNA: TGTGCCAGCAGTGAGGGCGAGAGCAGCGTGAGCTACGAGCAGTACTTC.